Sequencing of this TCR beta chain was carried out in a study of T-cell memory formation after mild COVID-19 (TCRdb year 2021). Study-wide context: TCR sequence clusters from the two donors were largely donor specific. Two young, previously healthy adult volunteers, one female and one male, were included in the cohort. T-cell clones expanding and contracting after mild COVID-19 in a couple of donors were tracked by longitudinal TCRalpha and TCRbeta repertoire sequencing. The research as a whole found: SARS-CoV-2 specificity of the second-wave clones peaking on day 37 was not confirmed. The study included only two mild cases, and larger cohorts that include severe cases with pre-infection samples were judged to be necessary. Contracting CD4+ clones turned up mainly in the CM and EM memory subsets, whereas EMRA was where CD8+ clones were enriched. From day 15 to 85, contracting clones showed balanced CD4/CD8 phenotypes, whereas a second wave of clones that expanded from day 15 to 37 leaned towards CD4+. The detection of some responding clones in pre-infection memory suggests that pre-existing cross-reactive memory T cells joined the SARS-CoV-2 response.

Sequencing was carried out with an Illumina NovaSeq 6000. TCRalpha and TCRbeta cDNA libraries were constructed by 5'RACE with constant-segment primers, with sample barcodes and unique molecular identifiers being introduced. Trizol reagent was used to extract RNA from every sample. Amplification of the libraries took two PCR steps, and the second step added a second sample barcode plus Illumina TruSeq adapters. Sequencing of libraries was performed on an Illumina NovaSeq with 2 x 150 bp paired-end reads. On the study's bioinformatics: The reads were demultiplexed and collapsed into UMI-guided consensus sequences using migec v1.2.7. Using mixcr v2.1.11, UMI consensuses were aligned to TRA and TRB V and J templates and then assembled into clonotypes. Expanded or contracted clonotypes were those called significant by both edgeR and NoisET, with noise models trained on biological replicates. For edgeR calls, a false discovery rate-adjusted p below 0.01 and a log2 fold-change threshold of 1 were applied. As an exploratory analysis of dynamics, max-normalized trajectories of the 1000 most abundant clonotypes were examined with PCA combined with hierarchical clustering. The CD4 or CD8 phenotype of responding clones was assigned using the separately sequenced CD4+ and CD8+ repertoires. Using fastp at Q25 and MiXCR, TCRdb reprocessed the public reads and kept productive beta chains. All rows with the same CDR3 protein become a single entry with the most common DNA and genes. Here the V and J calls rest on TCRdb's processing, not on the authors' analysis. The sample yields 300,000 to 400,000 distinct CDR3 sequences; roughly 13% were counted once. The top ten clonotypes cover 22% of the sample.

PBMCs were isolated by Ficoll-Paque density gradient centrifugation. About this clonotype itself: The clone's antigen remains unknown. The sample holds no much larger clone one base away, and base qualities are not on file.

Sequenced material: PBMCs or a T cell subset sorted from them (not recorded which). The clonotype was recovered from a man between 18 and 35 years old who had mild COVID-19 (a few samples of this study predate the infection). The sample titles of this study are shuffled in the database, so cell type and time point are left out; the donor was told from shared clones.

The CDR3 region reads CASSLGLRANQETQYF. The sequenced DNA is TGTGCCAGCAGCTTAGGTCTTCGGGCGAACCAAGAGACCCAGTACTTC. Recombination joined TRBV7-9 with TRBJ2-5, with the D segment identity uncertain. The CDR3 sequence holds 16 residues, the cysteine and phenylalanine included. Just CDR3 DNA is preserved here, 48 bases in frame from base 1. The germline V gene encodes CDR1 SEHNR and CDR2 FQNEAQ (reference sequence). V was cut back by 1 base and J by 0 bases, leaving a gap of 12 bases between them.